The 15 T cell receptor beta chains presented below share a single source sample, sequenced in a study of CD8+ T cells in alopecia areata. Treatment in this sample: oral pan-JAK inhibitor, 5-10 mg twice daily. After isolation, RNA underwent reverse transcription to generate cDNA as the sequencing template. Assay used: immunoSEQ multiplex PCR; TCRdb lists only in-frame clones, some missing. The sample has some 180,000 clones, about 48% seen once. Here the sequenced sample was CD8+ T cells sorted from blood, taken at week 24, from a patient treated with tofacitinib. These receptors originate from a human donor with alopecia areata.

This clone occurred a few times. The J gene is TRBJ2-5, the V gene TRBV19, with a possible D match to TRBD1 (6 bases). The ends were cut back, 3 bases at V and 7 bases at J, with 12 bases in the middle. The CDR3 runs 13 residues. Germline values: CDR1 LNHDA, CDR2 SQIVND (reference sequence). Written as DNA, the CDR3 is TGTGCCAGTAGTATCGCCAGGGGAAGGACCCAGTACTTC. Translation: CASSIARGRTQYF.

The chain couples TRBV19 to TRBJ1-2; 9 nucleotides align to TRBD1. Germline V gene lookup returns CDR1 LNHDA and CDR2 SQIVND (reference sequence). CDR3 length equals 14 residues. Unmatched junction bases numbered 1, after V lost 2 bases and J lost 3 bases. CDR3 DNA sequence: TGTGCCAGTAGTATAACAGGGGGCGACTATGGCTACACCTTC. Its protein product is CASSITGGDYGYTF.

The chain joins TRBV9 to TRBJ2-7, with TRBD1 matching over 8 bases. The ends lost 2 bases at V and 2 bases at J; junction bases unmatched: 6. Germline CDR1 SGDLS, CDR2 YYNGEE. The CDR3 totals 15 residues. The CDR3 DNA reads TGTGCCAGCAGCGTCGGGACAGGTTCCACCTACGAGCAGTACTTC. Translating gives CASSVGTGSTYEQYF.

The chain carries TRBV30 and TRBJ1-6; possibly TRBD1 for D (6 bases). The germline V gene has CDR1 GTSNPN and CDR2 SVGIG (reference sequence). The CDR3 spans 14 residues. Trimming took off 2 bases at V and 7 bases at J, with 12 bases between the two ends. CDR3 nucleotide sequence: TGTGCCTGGAGTTCGGGACAAAGAAATTCACCCCTCCACTTT. It specifies CAWSSGQRNSPLHF.

This chain links TRBV4-2 with TRBJ2-1; D is ambiguous. Germline CDR1 LGHNA, CDR2 YNFKEQ. Trimming removed 1 base at V and 7 bases at J, with 2 bases between. The CDR3 runs 11 residues. The CDR3 region is CASSQGNEQFF. The CDR3 nucleotides read TGTGCCAGCAGCCAAGGAAATGAGCAGTTCTTC.

The chain couples TRBV30 to TRBJ2-7; D is uncertain. Per germline, CDR1 GTSNPN and CDR2 SVGIG (reference sequence). The V end lost 0 bases, the J end lost 3 bases, and 9 bases lay between the germline ends. This CDR3 has 13 amino acids. The CDR3 is CAWSVGQNYEQYF. CDR3 nucleotide sequence: TGTGCCTGGAGTGTAGGGCAGAACTACGAGCAGTACTTC.

This sequence joins TRBV30 and TRBJ1-2, with D unclear. Trimming left V 7 bases short and J 8 bases short, with 17 bases between. CDR3 length equals 12 residues. Germline V gene data show CDR1 as GTSNPN and CDR2 as SVGIG (reference sequence). The CDR3 nucleotides read TGTGCCTCACGTCATGGCGGTGGAGGCTACACCTTC. This sequence encodes CASRHGGGGYTF.

Only a few counts were recorded for this clone. Here the CDR3 DNA reads TGTGCCAGCAGCTTAGCGCCGGGACAGGGGAATCAGCCCCAGCATTTT. Translation: CASSLAPGQGNQPQHF. The gene calls are TRBV7-8 and TRBJ1-5, with 10 positions matching TRBD1. Germline V gene lookup returns CDR1 SGHVS and CDR2 FQNEAQ. CDR3 length equals 16 residues. With V trimmed by 0 bases and J by 4 bases, 3 bases remained unmatched.

This clone was observed a few times. Its ends do not fully match the called genes, so a read error is possible. The chain has TRBV15 and TRBJ2-5; no clear D gene. The CDR3 covers 15 residues. Germline V gene data show CDR1 as LNHNV and CDR2 as YYDKDF (reference sequence). The CDR3 reads CATSREADAQEAQYF. CDR3 in DNA: TGTGCCACCAGCAGAGAGGCAGATGCCCAAGAGGCCCAGTACTTC.

This chain joins TRBV27 and TRBJ2-5, with 8 bases fitting TRBD2. CDR3 length: 14 amino acids. Trimming took 5 bases from V and 3 from J; bases not matched to a gene: 5. Germline CDR1 MNHEY, CDR2 SMNVEV (reference sequence). The CDR3 DNA reads as TGTGCCAGCAGTCCCTGGCGGGAGGAAGAGACCCAGTACTTC. Residues: CASSPWREEETQYF.

This CDR3 is CASTTTGELFF. CDR3 bases: TGTGCCAGCACCACGACCGGGGAGCTGTTTTTT. The J gene is TRBJ2-2, the V gene TRBV27; D unresolved. The V gene lost 7 bases and the J gene lost 5 bases, with 5 bases spanning the gap. Germline V gene sequence: CDR1 MNHEY, CDR2 SMNVEV (reference sequence). This CDR3 comprises 11 residues.

The J gene is TRBJ2-3, the V gene TRBV2, with 9 bases aligning to TRBD1. CDR1 and CDR2 from the germline V gene are SNHLY and FYNNEI. The CDR3 loop spans 15 amino acids. Trimming took 6 bases from V and 0 from J; bases not matched to a gene: 4. CDR3 amino acids: CASRGTGTSTDTQYF. CDR3 nucleotides: TGTGCCAGCAGGGGGACAGGGACGAGCACAGATACGCAGTATTTT.

This clone has more than one count but fewer than ten. The chain has TRBV9 and TRBJ2-3; tentatively, D is TRBD1 or TRBD2 (6 bases each). The CDR3 spans 15 residues. Trimming stripped 0 bases from V and 0 bases from J, with 8 bases between. Germline V gene data show CDR1 as SGDLS and CDR2 as YYNGEE. The CDR3 DNA follows: TGTGCCAGCAGCGTAGCGGGGGCTAGCACAGATACGCAGTATTTT. Translation: CASSVAGASTDTQYF.

The genes are TRBV4-3 and TRBJ1-1; D might be TRBD1 (5 bases). The V end lost 2 bases, the J end lost 0 bases, and 13 bases lay between the germline ends. Germline lookup yields CDR1 LGHNA and CDR2 YSLEER. This CDR3 is built from 16 residues. CDR3 residues: CASSQFGEGLNTEAFF. The CDR3 region has the DNA TGCGCCAGCAGCCAATTTGGGGAGGGGCTGAACACTGAAGCTTTCTTT.

V and J are TRBV30 and TRBJ2-2; D is unresolved. The ends were cut back, 7 bases at V and 6 bases at J, with 21 bases in the middle. The germline CDR1 and CDR2 sequences are GTSNPN and SVGIG (reference sequence). This CDR3 comprises 15 residues. CDR3 sequence reads: CASDQFGNLAGELFF. As DNA, the CDR3 is TGTGCCTCCGATCAATTTGGGAATTTGGCCGGGGAGCTGTTTTTT.